The rows below give T cell receptor beta chains drawn from one sample of a study of blood T cells in healthy people across ages. TCRdb analysed the 5' RACE reads with MiXCR anew, one entry per CDR3 protein. The sample shows under 850,000 distinct CDR3 sequences, roughly 34% of them seen only once. Sequenced sample: blood. These receptors were taken from a man between 18 and 29 years old in good health. Each CDR3 is given with its conserved first and last residue. The order of the fields is J gene, CDR3 length, V gene, CDR3 protein.

. 16 TRBV7-3 CASSPRTSGGNNEQYF
TRBJ1-4 15 TRBV5-5 CASSLARSTNEKLFF
TRBJ1-4 13 TRBV19 CASSPTAWPELFF
TRBJ1-2 15 TRBV3-1 CASSPRRGREDGYTF
TRBJ2-3 14 TRBV11-2 CASSLHQSVDTQYF
TRBJ1-6 15 TRBV7-2 CASSPPGQENSPLHF
TRBJ1-4 14 TRBV7-2 CASSTHGDNEKLFF
TRBJ2-6 17 TRBV5-1 CASSLQQGASGANVLTF
TRBJ2-7 17 TRBV5-5 CASSFFGPVLGTYEQYF
TRBJ2-7 13 TRBV27 CASSPSTDYEQYF
TRBJ2-5 11 TRBV12-3/TRBV12-4 CASSGKETQYF
TRBJ1-1 15 TRBV14 CASSQVAGANTEAFF
TRBJ2-3 13 TRBV5-5 CASSGTGADTQYF
TRBJ1-6 17 TRBV9 CASSLRGGNPYNSPLHF
TRBJ2-7 14 TRBV4-1 CASSQVSPGNEQYF
. 13 TRBV6-5 CASSHGGRETQYF
TRBJ2-7 14 TRBV4-1 CASSQREEGYEQYF
TRBJ1-1 16 TRBV5-1 CASSLGHTGIITEAFF
TRBJ2-1 12 TRBV12-3/TRBV12-4 CASSFGGRMAFF
TRBJ1-1 14 TRBV20-1 CSARRQGPATEAFF
TRBJ2-7 15 TRBV7-2 CASSLVGQGPYEQYF
TRBJ2-7 14 TRBV12-3/TRBV12-4 CASSDGTPRHEQYF
TRBJ2-7 16 TRBV27 CASTPSGTSGPNEQYF
TRBJ1-5 19 TRBV12-3/TRBV12-4 CASSLARRTGVEPNQPQHF
TRBJ1-2 14 TRBV29-1 CSVEEEGRGYGYTF
TRBJ1-5 14 TRBV5-1 CASSPRAGDQPQHF
TRBJ2-3 15 TRBV7-2 CASSNRAGELDTQYF
TRBJ2-7 14 TRBV5-5 CASSLASPLGEQYF
TRBJ2-1 16 TRBV6-2/TRBV6-3 CASSYYGSGLYNEQFF
TRBJ1-5 12 TRBV15 CATSPVNQPQHF
TRBJ1-3 15 TRBV7-2 CASSGQHGSGNTIYF
TRBJ1-3 15 TRBV10-3 CAISEIRGRRNTIYF
TRBJ2-7 14 TRBV4-3 CASSQGPSSYEQYF
TRBJ2-7 16 TRBV27 CASSLGSTGRRYEQYF
TRBJ2-7 12 TRBV6-6 CAGKASSYEQYF
TRBJ2-5 15 TRBV5-1 CASSLGDRAQETQYF
TRBJ1-1 13 TRBV2 CATRGRLNTEAFF
TRBJ2-7 17 TRBV4-2 CASSHRMDIGEAYEQYF
TRBJ1-2 11 TRBV2 CASSEARGYTF
TRBJ1-5 14 TRBV5-6 CVSSYQSGNQPQHF
TRBJ2-2 16 TRBV6-1 CASDFGAGANTGELFF
TRBJ2-7 12 TRBV6-5 CAVRDRGYEQYF
TRBJ1-2 16 TRBV7-9 CASSFVGRTPNYGYTF
. 15 TRBV12-3/TRBV12-4 CASRPGQGTYNEQYF
TRBJ1-4 15 TRBV9 CASSGSTGRNEKLFF
TRBJ1-4 17 TRBV20-1 CSARGQFFGATNEKLFF
. 15 TRBV15 CATSRPGSSYNEQYF
. 13 TRBV12-3/TRBV12-4 CASRLSSYNEQYF
TRBJ2-3 14 TRBV12-3/TRBV12-4 CASSVRAAGDTQYF
TRBJ1-2 14 TRBV28 CASGSVGVNYGYTF
TRBJ2-3 16 TRBV24-1 CATSDLKRGPTDTQYF
TRBJ1-6 16 TRBV27 CASSFGFGRRNSPLHF
TRBJ2-1 14 TRBV28 CASRSLGGYNEQFF
TRBJ1-5 15 TRBV7-2 CASSFDGQGHQPQHF
TRBJ1-1 14 TRBV20-1 CSARDGTESTEAFF
TRBJ2-1 12 TRBV20-1 CSARFSGVEQFF
TRBJ1-5 17 TRBV7-2 CASSLEGAGSSNQPQHF
TRBJ2-2 15 TRBV9 CASSVGPDNTGELFF
TRBJ2-5 13 TRBV7-2 CASSSDWGETQYF
TRBJ1-1 14 TRBV15 CATSSDSPNTEAFF